These T cell receptor beta chains were read from a single sample in a study of CD8+ T cells in alopecia areata. Repertoires were generated with immunoSEQ multiplex PCR, while TCRdb's copy carries only in-frame clones and drops some. Here the sample spans more than 150,000 clones, roughly 46% being singletons. The sequenced sample was CD8+ T cells sorted from blood, obtained at week 52, from a patient treated with tofacitinib. These receptors were obtained from a human donor with alopecia areata. Both conserved end residues are part of each CDR3. Fields, in order: J gene, D gene, clone size, V gene, CDR3 protein, CDR3 DNA. A D gene is named only where the DNA matches it firmly. Not every row has a clone size; where given, it reads once, few, many or a size class.

TRBJ1-6 | TRBD1 | - | TRBV5-1 | CASRPGQGISYNSPLHF | TGCGCCAGCAGGCCGGGACAGGGGATCTCCTATAATTCACCCCTCCACTTT
TRBJ1-5 | TRBD1 | - | TRBV4-1 | CASSPHDRVPNQPQHF | TGCGCCAGCAGCCCCCACGACAGGGTGCCCAATCAGCCCCAGCATTTT
TRBJ2-7 | - | - | TRBV2 | CASSEVQSYEQYF | TGTGCCAGCAGTGAGGTACAGTCCTACGAGCAGTACTTC
TRBJ2-7 | TRBD1 | - | TRBV6-6 | CASSYSSGQGAYEQYF | TGTGCCAGCAGTTACTCCTCGGGACAGGGGGCCTACGAGCAGTACTTC
TRBJ2-5 | - | few | TRBV29-1 | CSGHTGETQYF | TGCAGCGGCCACACCGGAGAGACCCAGTACTTC
TRBJ2-1 | - | - | TRBV20-1 | CSPGWQFF | TGCAGCCCAGGGTGGCAGTTCTTC
TRBJ2-7 | - | - | TRBV29-1 | CSVEGGKGGYEQYF | TGCAGCGTTGAAGGTGGGAAGGGAGGCTACGAGCAGTACTTC
TRBJ2-1 | - | - | TRBV7-9 | CASSFPITANEQFF | TGTGCCAGCAGCTTCCCAATTACGGCCAATGAGCAGTTCTTC
TRBJ2-7 | TRBD2 | few | TRBV7-9 | CASSLTSGDLYEQYF | TGTGCCAGCAGCTTGACTAGCGGGGACCTCTACGAGCAGTACTTC
TRBJ2-1 | TRBD1 | - | TRBV13 | CASSLLRTGAYNEQFF | TGTGCCAGCAGCTTATTGAGGACAGGGGCCTACAATGAGCAGTTCTTC
TRBJ2-1 | - | - | TRBV5-1 | CASSPHTEQFF | TGCGCCAGCAGCCCCCACACTGAGCAGTTCTTC
TRBJ2-6 | - | - | TRBV5-1 | CASSLIREAGANVLTF | TGCGCCAGCAGCCTGATCAGGGAGGCTGGGGCCAACGTCCTGACTTTC
TRBJ1-1 | - | - | TRBV5-1 | CASSLIGGPEAFF | TGCGCCAGCAGCTTGATTGGGGGGCCTGAAGCTTTCTTT
TRBJ2-2 | TRBD1 | - | TRBV19 | CASSIGQGYTGELFF | TGTGCCAGTAGTATCGGACAGGGGTACACCGGGGAGCTGTTTTTT
TRBJ2-7 | - | - | TRBV30 | CAWSVREQYF | TGTGCCTGGAGTGTACGGGAGCAGTACTTC
TRBJ2-7 | - | - | TRBV6-6 | CASSLTVSYEQYF | TGTGCCAGCAGTCTGACAGTCTCCTACGAGCAGTACTTC
TRBJ2-5 | TRBD2 | - | TRBV4-2 | CASSQVGPSGGAETQYF | TGTGCCAGCAGCCAAGTGGGGCCTAGCGGGGGGGCCGAGACCCAGTACTTC
TRBJ1-5 | TRBD1 | - | TRBV7-9 | CASSSAGDRGNQPQHF | TGTGCCAGCAGCTCCGCGGGGGACAGGGGCAATCAGCCCCAGCATTTT
TRBJ1-5 | TRBD1 | few | TRBV6-5 | CASSSMGQGSNQPQHF | TGTGCCAGCAGTTCCATGGGACAGGGGAGCAATCAGCCCCAGCATTTT
TRBJ2-7 | - | - | TRBV13 | CASSLWAGESSYYEQYF | TGTGCCAGCAGCTTATGGGCAGGGGAATCGTCGTACTACGAGCAGTACTTC
TRBJ2-3 | - | - | TRBV11-2 | CASSSMGDTQYF | TGTGCCAGCAGCTCGATGGGTGATACGCAGTATTTT
TRBJ1-2 | - | - | TRBV5-1 | CASSLDNRQSGYTF | TGCGCCAGCAGCTTGGACAACCGACAGTCTGGCTACACCTTC
TRBJ1-1 | - | - | TRBV9 | CASSPDAFTEAFF | TGTGCCAGCAGCCCGGACGCGTTCACTGAAGCTTTCTTT
TRBJ1-5 | - | - | TRBV27 | CASSSTDQPQHF | TGTGCCAGCAGTTCGACAGATCAGCCCCAGCATTTT
TRBJ1-5 | - | - | TRBV6-1 | CASSERAVESQPQHF | TGTGCCAGCAGTGAAAGGGCCGTCGAGAGTCAGCCCCAGCATTTT
TRBJ2-1 | - | - | TRBV6-4 | CASSGGGSYNEQFF | TGTGCCAGCAGCGGGGGAGGCTCCTACAATGAGCAGTTCTTC
TRBJ1-1 | - | - | TRBV7-9 | CASSFPRDGAFF | TGTGCCAGCAGCTTCCCCAGGGATGGAGCTTTCTTT
TRBJ1-1 | - | - | TRBV30 | CAWGGNTEAFF | TGTGCCTGGGGTGGGAACACTGAAGCTTTCTTT
TRBJ2-2 | - | - | TRBV13 | CASSSDYGEDTGELFF | TGTGCCAGCAGCTCGGACTACGGGGAGGACACCGGGGAGCTGTTTTTT
TRBJ2-2 | - | - | TRBV5-6 | CASRPTGTGELFF | TGTGCCAGCAGACCTACAGGGACCGGGGAGCTGTTTTTT
TRBJ1-2 | - | - | TRBV30 | CAWRREANYGYTF | TGTGCCTGGCGACGGGAAGCTAACTATGGCTACACCTTC
TRBJ2-6 | - | - | TRBV5-1 | CASSSRGSGANVLTF | TGCGCCAGCAGCTCGAGGGGCTCTGGGGCCAACGTCCTGACTTTC
TRBJ2-5 | - | - | TRBV7-2 | CASSLRTVETQYF | TGTGCCAGCAGCTTACGGACAGTGGAGACCCAGTACTTC
TRBJ1-2 | - | - | TRBV6-5 | CACRAGENYGYTF | TGTGCGTGTCGGGCAGGGGAGAACTATGGCTACACCTTC
TRBJ2-1 | TRBD1 | - | TRBV7-9 | CASSSPGTGSNEQFF | TGTGCCAGCAGCTCGCCCGGGACAGGATCTAATGAGCAGTTCTTC
TRBJ2-1 | - | - | TRBV4-1 | CASSHIGGPFNNEQFF | TGCGCCAGCAGCCATATCGGGGGGCCCTTTAACAATGAGCAGTTCTTC
TRBJ2-7 | - | - | TRBV7-3 | CASSLDLGNEQYF | TGTGCCAGCAGCTTAGATCTGGGTAACGAGCAGTACTTC
TRBJ2-2 | - | - | TRBV4-1 | CASSQEFSLRTGELFF | TGCGCCAGCAGCCAAGAGTTCTCACTACGGACCGGGGAGCTGTTTTTT
TRBJ2-1 | - | few | TRBV11-2 | CASSSGHNEQFF | TGTGCCAGCAGCTCCGGACACAATGAGCAGTTCTTC
TRBJ1-2 | - | - | TRBV29-1 | CSVGGTAYGYTF | TGCAGCGTTGGAGGGACGGCCTATGGCTACACCTTC
TRBJ1-1 | - | few | TRBV6-1 | CASTFVGTEAFF | TGTGCCAGCACCTTTGTGGGCACTGAAGCTTTCTTT
TRBJ2-7 | TRBD2 | - | TRBV27 | CASTASGSYEQYF | TGTGCCAGCACCGCTAGCGGCTCCTACGAGCAGTACTTC
TRBJ1-4 | TRBD1 | - | TRBV13 | CASKGQGSEKLFF | TGTGCCAGCAAGGGACAGGGGAGTGAAAAACTGTTTTTT
TRBJ2-4 | TRBD1 | - | TRBV5-1 | CASSLGHRGRNIQYF | TGCGCCAGCAGCTTGGGGCACAGGGGGCGAAACATTCAGTACTTC
TRBJ2-3 | TRBD1 | - | TRBV10-3 | CAISESMTGGGDTQYF | TGTGCCATCAGTGAGTCAATGACAGGGGGCGGAGATACGCAGTATTTT
TRBJ1-2 | TRBD1 | - | TRBV13 | CASSAPSGGDGYTF | TGTGCCAGCAGCGCGCCCTCAGGGGGCGATGGCTACACCTTC